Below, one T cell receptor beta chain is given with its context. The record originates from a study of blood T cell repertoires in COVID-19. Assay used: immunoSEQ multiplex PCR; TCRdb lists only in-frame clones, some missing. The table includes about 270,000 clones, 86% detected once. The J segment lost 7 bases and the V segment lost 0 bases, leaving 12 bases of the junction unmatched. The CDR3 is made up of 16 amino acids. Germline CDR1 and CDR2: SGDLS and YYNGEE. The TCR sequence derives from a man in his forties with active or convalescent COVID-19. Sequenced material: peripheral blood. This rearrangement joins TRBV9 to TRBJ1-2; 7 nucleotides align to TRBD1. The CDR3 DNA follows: TGTGCCAGCAGCGTAGCTCATTCAGGGGGAGGTCGTGGCTACACCTTC. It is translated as CASSVAHSGGGRGYTF.